Listed below are T cell receptor beta chains from one sample, sequenced in a study of blood T cell repertoires in COVID-19. Method: immunoSEQ multiplex PCR; TCRdb's copy keeps in-frame clones and lacks some. The sample carries about 230,000 clones, 75% to 90% recorded once. The source material was peripheral blood. These receptors all stem from a young man with COVID-19, enrolled during active disease. Both conserved end residues are part of each CDR3. The order of the fields is J gene, V gene, clone size, CDR3 length, D gene, CDR3 DNA, CDR3 protein. A D gene is named only where the DNA matches it firmly. Some rows have no size entry. The others give once, few or many, or a class for an expanded clone.

J: TRBJ1-1; V: TRBV12-5; size: -; length: 13; D: -; DNA: TGTGCTAGTGGTCAACAGGGTCCTCCTGAAGCTTTCTTT; CDR3: CASGQQGPPEAFF
J: TRBJ2-7; V: TRBV3-1/TRBV3-2; size: -; length: 14; D: TRBD2; DNA: TGTGCCAGCCGAATGGGAGGGCGCTCCTACGAGCAGTACTTC; CDR3: CASRMGGRSYEQYF
J: TRBJ1-2; V: TRBV4-1; size: -; length: 17; D: -; DNA: TGCGCCAGCAGCCAAGTGAGCAGGGCTCACCACGGATCAGGCTACACCTTC; CDR3: CASSQVSRAHHGSGYTF
J: TRBJ1-1; V: TRBV4-2; size: -; length: 15; D: -; DNA: TGTGCCAGCAGCCAAGAAACATCCGGGTACACTGAAGCTTTCTTT; CDR3: CASSQETSGYTEAFF
J: TRBJ2-7; V: TRBV13; size: -; length: 15; D: TRBD1; DNA: TGTGCCAGCAGCGGATTGTCAGGGGGCTCTTACGAGCAGTACTTC; CDR3: CASSGLSGGSYEQYF
J: TRBJ2-5; V: TRBV11-2; size: -; length: 14; D: -; DNA: TGTGCCAGCAGCTTAGAGGGGGGCCAAGAGACCCAGTACTTC; CDR3: CASSLEGGQETQYF
J: TRBJ2-1; V: TRBV5-1; size: -; length: 16; D: TRBD1; DNA: TGCGCCAGCAGCTCAACTCCGGGACAGACCGGTGATGAGCAGTTCTTC; CDR3: CASSSTPGQTGDEQFF
J: TRBJ2-1; V: TRBV11-3; size: -; length: 17; D: TRBD1; DNA: TGTGCCAGCAGCTTCGGATCCGGGACAGGGTCTTACAATGAGCAGTTCTTC; CDR3: CASSFGSGTGSYNEQFF
J: TRBJ1-2; V: TRBV5-6; size: -; length: 15; D: -; DNA: TGTGCCAGCAGTTATCCGCTCCAGGGCGGTGGGGGCTACACCTTC; CDR3: CASSYPLQGGGGYTF
J: TRBJ1-1; V: TRBV10-3; size: -; length: 15; D: -; DNA: TGTGCCATCAGTGAGTCTATAGGGGTGAACACTGAAGCTTTCTTT; CDR3: CAISESIGVNTEAFF
J: TRBJ1-1; V: TRBV7-2; size: -; length: 13; D: -; DNA: TGTGCCAGCAGCGTGTGGAGGGACACTGAAGCTTTCTTT; CDR3: CASSVWRDTEAFF
J: TRBJ1-3; V: TRBV9; size: -; length: 13; D: -; DNA: TGTGCCAGCAGCGTAAATCAGGGAAACACCATATATTTT; CDR3: CASSVNQGNTIYF
J: TRBJ1-1; V: TRBV18; size: -; length: 15; D: -; DNA: TGTGCCAGCTCACCGGGTTCCGACAGGTCCACTGAAGCTTTCTTT; CDR3: CASSPGSDRSTEAFF
J: TRBJ2-7; V: TRBV5-4; size: -; length: 17; D: TRBD1; DNA: TGTGCCAGCAGCCGGGGACAGGGAGTTTTTGGGGCCTACGAGCAGTACTTC; CDR3: CASSRGQGVFGAYEQYF
J: TRBJ2-3; V: TRBV6-5; size: -; length: 12; D: TRBD2; DNA: TGTGCCACCTCGACTAGCGGCGATACGCAGTATTTT; CDR3: CATSTSGDTQYF
J: TRBJ2-5; V: TRBV7-8; size: -; length: 14; D: TRBD1; DNA: TGTGCCAGCAGTCAGGGGACAGCGCAAGAGACCCAGTACTTC; CDR3: CASSQGTAQETQYF
J: TRBJ2-2; V: TRBV5-1; size: -; length: 18; D: TRBD2; DNA: TGCGCCAGCAGCTTGGCCGCTAGCGGGGGGGCCAGCACCGGGGAGCTGTTTTTT; CDR3: CASSLAASGGASTGELFF
J: TRBJ2-1; V: TRBV25-1; size: -; length: 13; D: -; DNA: TGTGCCAGCAGTGGGCCCCGGAGGGGCGGGCAGTTCTTC; CDR3: CASSGPRRGGQFF
J: TRBJ2-7; V: TRBV5-1; size: -; length: 15; D: -; DNA: TGCGCCAGCAGCTTGGTTGGTAGCGGTACCTACGAGCAGTACTTC; CDR3: CASSLVGSGTYEQYF
J: TRBJ2-3; V: TRBV9; size: once; length: 16; D: TRBD2; DNA: TGTGCCAGCAGCGTTTCATCTAGCGGACCACAAAATACGCAGTATTTT; CDR3: CASSVSSSGPQNTQYF
J: TRBJ1-6; V: TRBV5-1; size: -; length: 14; D: -; DNA: TGCGCCAGCAGCGCGAGGACAGACAATTCACCCCTCCACTTT; CDR3: CASSARTDNSPLHF
J: TRBJ2-1; V: TRBV11-2; size: -; length: 11; D: -; DNA: TGTGCCAGCAGCTTCTTCAATGAGCAGTTCTTC; CDR3: CASSFFNEQFF
J: TRBJ1-3; V: TRBV11-2; size: -; length: 15; D: -; DNA: TGTGCCAGCAGCTGGGATAGCGGCTCTGGAAACACCATATATTTT; CDR3: CASSWDSGSGNTIYF